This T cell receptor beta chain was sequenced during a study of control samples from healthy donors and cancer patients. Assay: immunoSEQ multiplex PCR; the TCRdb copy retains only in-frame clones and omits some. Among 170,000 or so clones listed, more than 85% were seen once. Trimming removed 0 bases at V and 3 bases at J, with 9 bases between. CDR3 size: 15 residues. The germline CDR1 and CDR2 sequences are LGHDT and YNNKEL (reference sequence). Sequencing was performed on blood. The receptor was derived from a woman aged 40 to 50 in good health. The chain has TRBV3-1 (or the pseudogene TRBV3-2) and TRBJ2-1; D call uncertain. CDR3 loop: CASSQDWSDYNEQFF. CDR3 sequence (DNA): TGTGCCAGCAGCCAAGATTGGTCGGACTACAATGAGCAGTTCTTC.